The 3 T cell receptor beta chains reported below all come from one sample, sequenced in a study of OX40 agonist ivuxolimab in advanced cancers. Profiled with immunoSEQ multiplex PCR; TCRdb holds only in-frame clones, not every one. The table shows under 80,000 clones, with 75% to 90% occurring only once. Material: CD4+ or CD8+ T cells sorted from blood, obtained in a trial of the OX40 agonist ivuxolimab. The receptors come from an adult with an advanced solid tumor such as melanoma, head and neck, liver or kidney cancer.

CDR3 in DNA: TGTGCCAGCAGTGTCAACTCGGTTGAGCAGTTCTTC. This sequence encodes CASSVNSVEQFF. This chain connects TRBV6-1 to TRBJ2-1; unclear D gene. The CDR3 consists of 12 residues. With 4 bases removed from V and 9 bases from J, the gap between germline ends came to 10 bases. CDR1 is MNHNS and CDR2 is SASEGT in the germline V gene.

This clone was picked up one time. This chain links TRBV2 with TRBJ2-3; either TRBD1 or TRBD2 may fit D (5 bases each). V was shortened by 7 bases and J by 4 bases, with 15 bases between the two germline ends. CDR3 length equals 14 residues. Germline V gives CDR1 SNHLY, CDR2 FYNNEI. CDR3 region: CASNPTGPPDTQYF. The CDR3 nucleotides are TGTGCCAGCAATCCGACGGGGCCACCAGATACGCAGTATTTT.

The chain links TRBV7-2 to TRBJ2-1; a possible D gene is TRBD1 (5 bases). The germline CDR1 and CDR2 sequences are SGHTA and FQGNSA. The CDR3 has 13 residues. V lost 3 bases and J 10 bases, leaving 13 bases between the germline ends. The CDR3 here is CASSFQISGEQFF. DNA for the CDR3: TGTGCCAGCAGCTTTCAGATTTCAGGGGAGCAGTTCTTC.